Shown below are 28 T cell receptor beta chains from a single sample sequenced in a study of blood T cell repertoires in COVID-19. Data came from immunoSEQ multiplex PCR; TCRdb stores just in-frame clones and leaves some out. This table has fewer than 700,000 clones, less than 90% appearing once. Sequenced material: peripheral blood. The receptors were gathered from a woman in her forties or fifties with COVID-19, enrolled during active disease.

This sequence joins TRBV6-5 and TRBJ2-2; 11 bases fit TRBD1. V lost 5 bases to trimming and J lost 6 bases; unmatched junction nucleotides: 5. Germline V gene data show CDR1 as MNHEY and CDR2 as SVGAGI. The CDR3 totals 15 residues. CDR3 residues: CASSTGQGASGELFF. The DNA of the CDR3 is TGTGCCAGCAGTACCGGACAGGGGGCGTCCGGGGAGCTGTTTTTT.

This clone was detected a few times. The chain uses TRBV9 and TRBJ1-2, with D perhaps matching TRBD1 (5 bases). The CDR3 loop spans 9 amino acids. Germline lookup yields CDR1 SGDLS and CDR2 YYNGEE. This CDR3 reads CAAGDGYTF. The CDR3 bases are TGTGCAGCGGGGGATGGCTACACCTTC.

The J gene is TRBJ2-7, the V gene TRBV5-1, with 16 bases that match TRBD2. The junction had 4 bases not matched to a gene; V was cut back by 4 bases and J by 3 bases. CDR1 is SGHRS and CDR2 is YFSETQ in the germline V gene. CDR3 size: 16 residues. DNA of the CDR3: TGCGCCAGCAGCGTGGGACTAGCGGGGGGGCTCTACGAGCAGTACTTC. This encodes CASSVGLAGGLYEQYF.

The chain carries TRBV28 and TRBJ2-7, with 10 nucleotides matching TRBD1. Germline V gene lookup returns CDR1 MDHEN and CDR2 SYDVKM. CDR3 length: 14 amino acids. V lost 6 bases and J lost 6; bases outside the gene matches: 8. CDR3 DNA: TGTGCCAGCAGCCCCCCCTGGACAGGGGGCGAGCAGTACTTC. It is translated as CASSPPWTGGEQYF.

The chain has TRBV19 and TRBJ1-4, with 7 nucleotides matching TRBD1. The CDR3 extends over 17 amino acids. The germline CDR1 and CDR2 sequences are LNHDA and SQIVND (reference sequence). V lost 5 bases, J lost 6 bases, and 15 bases stayed unmatched. DNA for the CDR3: TGTGCCAGTAGTGACGACAGGGTTGGTAGGCGAGATGAAAAACTGTTTTTT. Its protein is CASSDDRVGRRDEKLFF.

This clone has just one count. This chain links TRBV19 with TRBJ1-1, with TRBD1 as a possible D gene (5 bases). CDR1 is LNHDA and CDR2 is SQIVND in the germline V gene (reference sequence). The CDR3 has 14 residues. V was pared by 3 bases and J by 5 bases, with 13 bases between. The CDR3 region is CASSILGAGTEAFF. The CDR3, as DNA: TGTGCCAGTAGTATTTTAGGGGCAGGAACTGAAGCTTTCTTT.

The V and J genes are TRBV6-5 and TRBJ1-2, with D uncertain. With 2 bases removed from V and 4 bases from J, the gap between germline ends came to 14 bases. This CDR3 has 15 amino acids. Germline lookup yields CDR1 MNHEY and CDR2 SVGAGI. In DNA form, the CDR3 reads TGTGCCAGCAGTTACCGACCGAACCGCGGCTATGGCTACACCTTC. The encoded protein is CASSYRPNRGYGYTF.

CDR3 coding DNA: TGTGCCAGCAGCATCATGCAGGGGAATTCACCCCTCCACTTT. Amino acid sequence: CASSIMQGNSPLHF. The rearrangement uses TRBV7-9 and TRBJ1-6; a weak D match, TRBD1 (6 bases). V was cut by 5 bases and J by 7 bases, with 12 bases left in between. The CDR3 totals 14 residues. Per the germline V gene, CDR1 is SEHNR and CDR2 is FQNEAQ (reference sequence).

This clone has just one count. A read error may account for a junction end that differs from germline. The chain recombines TRBV5-1 with TRBJ1-4; a weak D match, TRBD1 (5 bases). Germline CDR1 reads SGHRS; CDR2 reads YFSETQ. The CDR3 runs to 14 residues. CDR3 loop: CASSLGEVGEKLFF. CDR3 DNA: TGCGCCAGCAGTTTGGGGGAGGTCGGTGAAAAACTGTTTTTT. Filled out from reference TRBV5-1 and TRBJ1-4, the complete variable domain reads KAGVTQTPRYLIKTRGQQVTLSCSPISGHRSVSWYQQTPGQGLQFLFEYFSETQRNKGNFPGRFSGRQFSNSRSEMNVSTLELGDSALYLCASSLGEVGEKLFFGSGTQLSVL.

The V and J genes are TRBV11-2 and TRBJ2-2, with 12 positions matching TRBD2. CDR1 is SGHAT and CDR2 is FQNNGV in the germline V gene. There are 16 residues in the CDR3. V gave up 3 bases and J gave up 6 bases; unmatched junction bases: 5. The CDR3 is CASSFYLAGGSGELFF. In DNA form, the CDR3 reads TGTGCCAGCAGCTTTTATCTAGCGGGGGGGTCCGGGGAGCTGTTTTTT.

J is TRBJ1-2 and V is TRBV5-8; D may be TRBD1 (6 bases). This CDR3 has 15 residues. CDR1 SGHTS and CDR2 YDEGEE come from the germline V gene. V lost 6 bases to trimming and J lost 1 base, with 16 bases between them. The CDR3: CASTKRRGINYGYTF. The CDR3 DNA follows: TGTGCCAGCACCAAGCGCAGGGGCATTAACTATGGCTACACCTTC.

V is TRBV6-5 and J is TRBJ1-1; no firm D call. V was cut by 5 bases and J by 7 bases, with 11 bases left in between. Per the germline V gene, CDR1 is MNHEY and CDR2 is SVGAGI. This CDR3 spans 12 amino acids. The CDR3 is CASSTTSGEAFF. CDR3 nucleotides: TGTGCCAGCAGTACGACTTCGGGTGAAGCTTTCTTT.

CDR3 DNA: TGTGCCAGCAGTTCCTATAACATTCAGTACTTC. This gives the protein CASSSYNIQYF. The chain carries TRBV27 and TRBJ2-4; D is unresolved. Germline V gives CDR1 MNHEY, CDR2 SMNVEV (reference sequence). This CDR3 has 11 amino acids. Trimming took 4 bases from V and 7 from J, leaving 5 bases between them.

V is TRBV2 and J is TRBJ1-4; 10 nucleotides agree with TRBD1. Germline trimming cut 8 bases from V and 6 bases from J; bases unmatched to any gene: 6. Germline V gives CDR1 SNHLY, CDR2 FYNNEI. This CDR3 contains 14 residues. The CDR3 protein is CASGEDRGDEKLFF. As DNA, the CDR3 is TGTGCCAGCGGGGAGGACAGGGGGGATGAAAAACTGTTTTTT.

The V and J genes are TRBV29-1 and TRBJ2-3; D perhaps matches TRBD2 (7 bases). Germline V lookup: CDR1 SQVTM, CDR2 ANQGSEA. CDR3 length: 12 residues. Trimming took off 7 bases at V and 3 bases at J, with 11 bases between the two ends. Here the CDR3 reads CSGGGRTDTQYF. CDR3 coding DNA: TGCAGCGGGGGGGGGCGGACAGATACGCAGTATTTT.

This CDR3 is CASSLWTGTYEQYF. CDR3 sequence (DNA): TGTGCCAGCAGCCTTTGGACAGGGACCTACGAGCAGTACTTC. The V gene is TRBV11-2, the J gene TRBJ2-7; 8 nucleotides line up with TRBD1. This CDR3 spans 14 amino acids. The V and J ends lost 5 bases and 2 bases, in that order; junction bases with no gene match: 5. Germline V gives CDR1 SGHAT, CDR2 FQNNGV.

J is TRBJ1-2 and V is TRBV5-4; TRBD1 agrees at 7 bases. Germline CDR1 is SGHNT and CDR2 is YYREEE (reference sequence). The CDR3 runs to 15 residues. The V gene end was trimmed by 0 bases and the J gene end by 8 bases; junction bases not matched to a gene: 10. Here the CDR3 reads CASSLAVGRGYGYTF. CDR3 nucleotide sequence: TGTGCCAGCAGCTTGGCGGTGGGCAGGGGGTACGGCTACACCTTC.

The chain combines TRBV19 with TRBJ1-1; TRBD1 matches at 9 bases. The CDR3 totals 15 residues. V lost 3 bases, J lost 4 bases, and 6 bases stayed unmatched. Per germline, CDR1 LNHDA and CDR2 SQIVND (reference sequence). This chain's CDR3 is CASSMGTGWGTEAFF. CDR3 coding DNA: TGTGCCAGTAGTATGGGGACAGGGTGGGGCACTGAAGCTTTCTTT.

The chain couples TRBV29-1 to TRBJ1-1; weak D call: TRBD1 (6 bases). This CDR3 spans 13 amino acids. V lost 7 bases and J 3 bases, leaving 15 bases between the germline ends. CDR1 is SQVTM, CDR2 ANQGSEA, per germline. The CDR3, as DNA: TGCAGCGCCGCCGCAGGGGCCCACACTGAAGCTTTCTTT. This translates into CSAAAGAHTEAFF. Together with reference TRBV29-1 and TRBJ1-1, the CDR3 gives the full variable domain: SAVISQKPSRDICQRGTSLTIQCQVDSQVTMMFWYRQQPGQSLTLIATANQGSEATYESGFVIDKFPISRPNLTFSTLTVSNMSPEDSSIYLCSAAAGAHTEAFFGQGTRLTVV.

The chain combines TRBV3-1 (or the pseudogene TRBV3-2) with TRBJ2-4, with a possible D match to TRBD1 (5 bases). The CDR3 spans 17 residues. Between the trimmed V and J ends, which lost 0 bases and 0 bases, there was a span of 12 bases. Germline V gene sequence: CDR1 LGHDT, CDR2 YNNKEL (reference sequence). CDR3 nucleotide sequence: TGTGCCAGCAGCCAAGACCAGGGATTTCTAGCCAAAAACATTCAGTACTTC. Residues: CASSQDQGFLAKNIQYF.

V and J are TRBV11-3 and TRBJ2-3, with 8 bases fitting TRBD2. This CDR3 contains 15 residues. Germline V gene data show CDR1 as SGHNT and CDR2 as YENEEA. J was trimmed by 3 bases and V by 5 bases; bases with no gene match: 7. CDR3 amino acids: CASSSGGRRTDTQYF. For the CDR3, the DNA is TGTGCCAGCAGCAGCGGGGGCAGGCGGACAGATACGCAGTATTTT.

The chain carries TRBV5-5 and TRBJ1-4; 8 nucleotides line up with TRBD1. The CDR3 spans 17 residues. With V trimmed by 0 bases and J by 0 bases, 4 bases remained unmatched. In germline, CDR1 is SGHKS, CDR2 YYEKEE (reference sequence). The DNA of the CDR3 is TGTGCCAGCAGCTTGGGAGACAGGGGTTCAACTAATGAAAAACTGTTTTTT. Its translation is CASSLGDRGSTNEKLFF.

This chain connects TRBV24-1 to TRBJ1-3; possibly TRBD1 for D (6 bases). In germline, CDR1 is KGHDR, CDR2 SFDVKD. V lost 5 bases and J 0 bases, leaving 10 bases between the germline ends. The CDR3 extends over 15 amino acids. Written as DNA, the CDR3 is TGTGCCACCAGTGGGGGGGGCATCTCTGGAAACACCATATATTTT. Its translation: CATSGGGISGNTIYF.

The DNA of the CDR3 is TGTGCCAGCAGGGGTTTAGGAGGGACGGGCGGCTACACCTTC. It yields the protein CASRGLGGTGGYTF. The genes are TRBV11-2 and TRBJ1-2; perhaps TRBD1 as D (5 bases). Between the trimmed V and J ends, which lost 6 bases and 8 bases, there was a span of 19 bases. Per the germline V gene, CDR1 is SGHAT and CDR2 is FQNNGV. This CDR3 comprises 14 residues.

The V and J genes are TRBV7-9 and TRBJ1-2; 7 bases match TRBD1. The CDR3 consists of 15 residues. Germline trimming cut 6 bases from V and 5 bases from J; bases unmatched to any gene: 12. Germline lookup yields CDR1 SEHNR and CDR2 FQNEAQ (reference sequence). The CDR3 region is CASRRYPGTVYGYTF. DNA of the CDR3: TGTGCCAGCAGACGATACCCCGGGACAGTTTATGGCTACACCTTC.

This clone was recorded a few times. The genes are TRBV11-2 and TRBJ1-1; possible D gene TRBD1, 5 bases. Germline V lookup: CDR1 SGHAT, CDR2 FQNNGV. Deletions cut 2 bases from V and 4 bases from J, with 8 bases between. CDR3 length equals 13 residues. CDR3 region: CASSLWGPTEAFF. The CDR3 DNA follows: TGTGCCAGCAGCTTATGGGGCCCCACTGAAGCTTTCTTT.

The count of this clone is one. This chain links TRBV6-5 with TRBJ1-2, with 9 bases matching TRBD1. Trimming cost V 6 bases and J 3 bases; bases outside gene matches: 5. CDR1 and CDR2 from the germline V gene are MNHEY and SVGAGI. This CDR3 spans 14 amino acids. CDR3 bases: TGTGCCAGCAGACGGACAGGGGACGACTATGGCTACACCTTC. Translated: CASRRTGDDYGYTF.

The chain carries TRBV5-1 and TRBJ2-2; 7 nucleotides line up with TRBD2. The germline V gene encodes CDR1 SGHRS and CDR2 YFSETQ. The CDR3 is 17 amino acids. The junction had 8 bases not matched to a gene; V was cut back by 0 bases and J by 3 bases. The CDR3 loop is CASSLDGGGLDTGELFF. Here the CDR3 DNA reads TGCGCCAGCAGCTTGGACGGGGGAGGGCTGGACACCGGGGAGCTGTTTTTT.